This paragraph covers one T cell receptor beta chain sequence. Its antigen is unknown. TCRdb passed the 5' RACE reads through MiXCR, listing each CDR3 protein once. The table shows around 480,000 distinct CDR3 sequences, with roughly an eighth occurring only once. This sample stems from a study of identical twins. Overall study results and limits: Analyses of zero insertions could, in part, be confounded by invariant MAIT and iNKT cells. Some out-of-frame alpha sequences were shared by twins, and these showed excess low generation probability. Out-of-frame sharing of TCR alpha in monozygotic twins was underestimated by models. Abundant beta clonotypes from cord blood had fewer insertions, unlike memory repertoires, which showed none.

The CDR3 contains 15 residues. CDR1 is MNHNS and CDR2 is SASEGT in the germline V gene. The V gene end was trimmed by 7 bases and the J gene end by 2 bases; junction bases not matched to a gene: 5. These same data were also listed under a study on yellow fever vaccine responses in identical twins.

This clonotype was sampled from a woman younger than 30 in good health. The chain combines TRBV6-1 with TRBJ2-6, with 7 bases fitting TRBD2. Sequenced: CD4+ T cells sorted from blood. The CDR3 DNA is TGTGCCAGCACCCGGGGAGGGACTGGGGCCAACGTCCTGACTTTC. It codes for CASTRGGTGANVLTF.